This record covers a single T cell receptor beta chain. What it binds is unknown. Once RNA had been extracted, it was reverse transcribed into cDNA to act as the sequencing template. Here immunoSEQ multiplex PCR was the method, and the copy in TCRdb shows in-frame clones only, minus some. The sample consists of around 250,000 clones, 67% of them appearing once. This sample is part of a study of CD8+ T cells in alopecia areata. Turning to the study itself: Twice a day, 5 to 10 mg of oral tofacitinib was administered to treated patients.

General study points: Affected scalp, especially in alopecia totalis/universalis, had a higher clonality than normal scalp did.

V was cut by 8 bases and J by 3 bases, with 13 bases left in between. There are 13 residues in the CDR3. The V gene's germline CDR1 is LGHNA and CDR2 YSLEER. Samples from alopecia areata patients were lesional scalp punch biopsies and peripheral blood. This TCR derives from a human donor with alopecia areata. This sequence joins TRBV4-3 and TRBJ1-1; D ambiguous. The sequencing here drew on CD4+ T cells sorted from blood, taken at week 0. The CDR3 loop reads CASRLSPYTEAFF. The CDR3 DNA reads TGCGCCAGCCGCTTGTCGCCATACACTGAAGCTTTCTTT.